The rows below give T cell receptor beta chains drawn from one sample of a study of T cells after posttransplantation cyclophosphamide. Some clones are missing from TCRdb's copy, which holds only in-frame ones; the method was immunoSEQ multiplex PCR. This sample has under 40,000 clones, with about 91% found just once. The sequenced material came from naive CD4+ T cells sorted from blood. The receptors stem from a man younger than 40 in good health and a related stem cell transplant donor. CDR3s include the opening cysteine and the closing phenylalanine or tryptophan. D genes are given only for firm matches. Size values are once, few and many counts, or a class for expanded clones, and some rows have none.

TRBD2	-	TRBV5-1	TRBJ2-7	CASSLAQRGGRYEQYF	TGCGCCAGCAGCTTGGCCCAACGGGGGGGCCGATACGAGCAGTACTTC
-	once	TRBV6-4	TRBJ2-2	CASRKGQNTGELFF	TGTGCCAGCAGAAAGGGACAGAACACCGGGGAGCTGTTTTTT
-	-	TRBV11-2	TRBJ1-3	CASRRISGNTIYF	TGTGCCAGCCGGAGAATCTCTGGAAACACCATATATTTT
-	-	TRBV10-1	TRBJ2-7	CASNEGFNEQYF	TGCGCCAGCAACGAGGGCTTCAACGAGCAGTACTTC
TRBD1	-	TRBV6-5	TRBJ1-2	CAKTGSDTF	TGTGCCAAGACAGGGTCAGACACCTTC
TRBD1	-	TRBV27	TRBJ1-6	CASSADRVQPLHF	TGTGCCAGCAGTGCTGACAGGGTTCAACCCCTCCACTTT
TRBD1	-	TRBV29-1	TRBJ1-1	CSARTGGNTEAFF	TGCAGCGCCAGGACAGGGGGGAACACTGAAGCTTTCTTT
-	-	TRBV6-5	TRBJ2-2	CASRPRGGGELFF	TGTGCCAGCAGGCCTCGGGGTGGCGGGGAGCTGTTTTTT
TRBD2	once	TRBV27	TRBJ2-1	CASSFKRGVLDNEQFF	TGTGCCAGCAGTTTCAAGCGGGGGGTCCTCGACAATGAGCAGTTCTTC
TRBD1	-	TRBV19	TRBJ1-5	CASRGTGRVQPQHF	TGTGCCAGTAGGGGGACAGGGAGGGTTCAGCCCCAGCATTTT
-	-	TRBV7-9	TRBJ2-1	CASSRDYNEQFF	TGTGCCAGCAGCCGAGACTACAATGAGCAGTTCTTC
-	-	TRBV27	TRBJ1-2	CASSGFGQPFSYGYTF	TGTGCCAGCAGCGGATTTGGACAGCCTTTCTCTTATGGCTACACCTTC
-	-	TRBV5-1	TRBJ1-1	CASSLMGARNTEAFF	TGCGCCAGCAGCTTGATGGGGGCGCGGAACACTGAAGCTTTCTTT
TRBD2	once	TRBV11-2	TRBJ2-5	CASSLGLAGSQETQYF	TGTGCCAGCAGCCTCGGACTAGCGGGTTCCCAAGAGACCCAGTACTTC
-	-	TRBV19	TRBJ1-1	CASSEQASNTEAFF	TGTGCCAGTAGTGAGCAGGCTTCAAACACTGAAGCTTTCTTT
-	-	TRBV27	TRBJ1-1	CASSLFRGNTEAFF	TGTGCCAGCAGTTTATTTAGGGGGAACACTGAAGCTTTCTTT
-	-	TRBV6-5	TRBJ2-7	CASSFARTLTYEQYF	TGTGCCAGCAGTTTTGCCCGAACACTAACCTACGAGCAGTACTTC
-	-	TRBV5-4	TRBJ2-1	CASSRDFQGGFF	TGTGCCAGCAGTCGGGACTTTCAGGGGGGGTTCTTC
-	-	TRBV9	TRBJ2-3	CASSGNPRGDTQYF	TGTGCCAGCAGTGGGAACCCCCGGGGAGATACGCAGTATTTT
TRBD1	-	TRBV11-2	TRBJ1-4	CASSFDRGHEKLFF	TGTGCCAGCAGCTTTGACAGGGGGCACGAAAAACTGTTTTTT
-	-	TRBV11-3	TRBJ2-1	CASSSPGYNEQFF	TGTGCCAGCAGCTCTCCAGGTTACAATGAGCAGTTCTTC
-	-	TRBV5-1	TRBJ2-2	CASSLPSGNTGELFF	TGCGCCAGCAGCCTTCCTAGTGGGAACACCGGGGAGCTGTTTTTT
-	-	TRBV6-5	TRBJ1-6	CASSYTVLYNSPLHF	TGTGCCAGCAGTTACACAGTCCTCTATAATTCACCCCTCCACTTT
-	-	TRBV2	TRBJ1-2	CASRARTSPNYGYTF	TGTGCCAGCAGGGCCCGAACCTCCCCTAACTATGGCTACACCTTC
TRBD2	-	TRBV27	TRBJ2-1	CASSLQRGVSYNEQFF	TGTGCCAGCAGTTTGCAGCGGGGGGTCTCCTACAATGAGCAGTTCTTC
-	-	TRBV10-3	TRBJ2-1	CAISGGRGASSSYNEQFF	TGTGCCATCAGTGGGGGCAGGGGAGCGTCTAGCTCCTACAATGAGCAGTTCTTC
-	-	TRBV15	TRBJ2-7	CATSRDVRYEQYF	TGTGCCACCAGCAGAGATGTTCGCTACGAGCAGTACTTC
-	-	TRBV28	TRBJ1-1	CASTLGGKWTEAFF	TGTGCCAGCACCCTGGGGGGGAAATGGACTGAAGCTTTCTTT
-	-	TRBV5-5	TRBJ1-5	CASSSAPRSNQPQHF	TGTGCCAGCAGCTCCGCCCCGAGGAGTAATCAGCCCCAGCATTTT
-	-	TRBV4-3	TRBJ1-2	CASSQTQGQGYTF	TGCGCCAGCAGCCAAACGCAGGGGCAAGGCTACACCTTC
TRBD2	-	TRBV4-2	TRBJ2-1	CASSQGDSGGPYRHEQFF	TGTGCCAGCAGCCAAGGTGATAGCGGGGGGCCCTATCGCCATGAGCAGTTCTTC
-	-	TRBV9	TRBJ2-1	CASSVDVRGDEQFF	TGTGCCAGCAGCGTAGATGTTAGGGGTGATGAGCAGTTCTTC
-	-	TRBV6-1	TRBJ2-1	CASSEQGPTSYNEQFF	TGTGCCAGCAGTGAACAGGGGCCCACTTCCTACAATGAGCAGTTCTTC
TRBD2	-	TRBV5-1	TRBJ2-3	CASRGLAGADTQYF	TGCGCCAGCAGAGGACTAGCGGGTGCAGATACGCAGTATTTT
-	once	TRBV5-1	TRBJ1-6	CASSGDRIEALHF	TGCGCCAGCAGCGGAGACAGGATTGAAGCCCTCCACTTT
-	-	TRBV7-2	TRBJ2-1	CASTAGNEQFF	TGTGCCAGCACCGCGGGGAATGAGCAGTTCTTC
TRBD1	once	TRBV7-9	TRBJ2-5	CASSSPRGPVEETQYF	TGTGCCAGCAGCTCCCCCAGGGGGCCAGTAGAAGAGACCCAGTACTTC
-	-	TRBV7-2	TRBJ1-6	CASSGGVNSPLHF	TGTGCCAGCAGCGGGGGGGTTAATTCACCCCTCCACTTT
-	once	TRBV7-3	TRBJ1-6	CASSLEGNSPLHF	TGTGCCAGCAGCTTAGAGGGCAATTCACCCCTCCACTTT
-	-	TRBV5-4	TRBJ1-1	CASSLGGGGWSTEAFF	TGTGCCAGCAGCTTGGGCGGGGGTGGTTGGTCCACTGAAGCTTTCTTT
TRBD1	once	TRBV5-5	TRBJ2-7	CASSGQGHEQYF	TGTGCCAGCAGCGGACAGGGCCACGAGCAGTACTTC
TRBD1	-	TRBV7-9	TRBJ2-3	CASSLGDRGTTDTQYF	TGTGCCAGCAGCTTAGGGGACAGGGGGACCACAGATACGCAGTATTTT
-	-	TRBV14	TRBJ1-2	CASSQHHYGYTF	TGTGCCAGCAGCCAACATCACTATGGCTACACCTTC
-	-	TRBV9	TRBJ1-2	CASSPPGGNYGYTF	TGTGCCAGCAGCCCCCCTGGGGGGAACTATGGCTACACCTTC
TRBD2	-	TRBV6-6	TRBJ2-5	CATRNSGGAVETQYF	TGTGCCACCCGGAATAGCGGGGGGGCCGTTGAGACCCAGTACTTC
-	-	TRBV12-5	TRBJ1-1	CASGLVYEWESEAFF	TGTGCTAGTGGTTTGGTATACGAATGGGAGTCTGAAGCTTTCTTT